One sample yielded the 27 T cell receptor beta chains listed below, sequenced in a study of memory CD4+ T cells and cytomegalovirus serostatus. Repertoires were generated with immunoSEQ multiplex PCR, while TCRdb's copy carries only in-frame clones and drops some. The profile shows 75,000 to 90,000 clones, approximately 80% of them singletons. Single viable CD3+CD4+CD8-CD45RO+ cells were sorted as the memory CD4+ T cells. The sample comprised memory CD4+ T cells from blood. Receptors were obtained from an adult in good health and CMV-seronegative.

This clone has just one count. The genes are TRBV23-1 and TRBJ2-7, with 9 nucleotides matching TRBD1. TRBV23-1 is filed as an ORF, its function uncertain. The CDR3 is 18 residues long. J lost 6 bases, V lost 4 bases, and 19 bases had no gene match. CDR3 protein: CASSPTVPGQGRDPEQYF. CDR3 DNA sequence: TGCGCCAGCAGTCCGACAGTCCCGGGACAGGGAAGGGACCCCGAGCAGTACTTC.

The rearrangement joins TRBV6-6 to TRBJ1-5; weak D call: TRBD1 (6 bases). CDR1 is MNHNY, CDR2 SVGAGI, per germline (reference sequence). With 6 bases removed from V and 5 bases from J, the gap between germline ends came to 17 bases. The CDR3 is made up of 15 amino acids. DNA of the CDR3: TGTGCCAGCAGCCGACAGGCCACTCGTGATCAGCCCCAGCATTTT. Its translation: CASSRQATRDQPQHF.

This chain connects TRBV28 to TRBJ1-3, with D possibly TRBD1 on 5 matching bases. Germline V gives CDR1 MDHEN, CDR2 SYDVKM. CDR3 length: 15 amino acids. The V end was cut by 11 bases, the J end by 0 bases, with 17 bases between. The CDR3 here is CASQPFGTSGNTIYF. CDR3 DNA: TGTGCCTCCCAGCCGTTTGGGACCTCTGGAAACACCATATATTTT. Filled out from reference TRBV28 and TRBJ1-3, the complete variable domain reads DVKVTQSSRYLVKRTGEKVFLECVQDMDHENMFWYRQDPGLGLRLIYFSYDVKMKEKGDIPEGYSVSREKKERFSLILESASTNQTSMYLCASQPFGTSGNTIYFGEGSWLTVV.

The chain couples TRBV28 to TRBJ1-2, with 10 bases fitting TRBD1. CDR1 and CDR2 from the germline V gene are MDHEN and SYDVKM. With 3 bases clipped from V and 4 bases from J, the junction kept 8 bases outside the gene matches. CDR3 length: 16 amino acids. CDR3 in DNA: TGTGCCAGCAGTTTTTTCGCGGGACAGGGGCCCTATGGCTACACCTTC. The encoded protein is CASSFFAGQGPYGYTF.

The V call is TRBV19, the J call TRBJ1-5; 7 bases align to TRBD1. Losses at the gene ends were 10 bases for V and 6 bases for J; bases not matched to a gene: 18. The CDR3 extends over 16 amino acids. Germline V CDR1 and CDR2: LNHDA, SQIVND (reference sequence). CDR3 sequence reads: CATMQSPDRRGQPQHF. As DNA, the CDR3 is TGTGCCACTATGCAAAGCCCGGACAGGAGAGGTCAGCCCCAGCATTTT.

The J gene is TRBJ1-5, the V gene TRBV19; tentatively, D is TRBD1 (6 bases). Germline V gene sequence: CDR1 LNHDA, CDR2 SQIVND (reference sequence). V lost 7 bases and J lost 0, with 16 bases in between. This CDR3 comprises 16 residues. CDR3 sequence (DNA): TGTGCCAGTAATTCCCTGACAGGCAATAGCAATCAGCCCCAGCATTTT. Translation: CASNSLTGNSNQPQHF.

The gene calls are TRBV5-4 and TRBJ1-4; maybe TRBD1 (5 bases). This CDR3 has 14 amino acids. Germline V gives CDR1 SGHNT, CDR2 YYREEE (reference sequence). Trimming left V 1 base short and J 8 bases short, with 12 bases between. The CDR3 sequence: CASSLRARGEKLFF. CDR3 in DNA: TGTGCCAGCAGCTTGAGAGCGCGGGGCGAAAAACTGTTTTTT.

The J gene is TRBJ1-2, the V gene TRBV5-1; D ambiguous. CDR1 SGHRS and CDR2 YFSETQ come from the germline V gene. CDR3 length equals 15 residues. The ends were cut back, 0 bases at V and 4 bases at J, with 13 bases in the middle. CDR3 loop: CASSLDGSSSYGYTF. The CDR3 DNA reads TGCGCCAGCAGCTTGGATGGGTCCTCTAGCTATGGCTACACCTTC.

This chain uses TRBV28 with TRBJ1-2; D call uncertain. The CDR3 loop spans 15 amino acids. V was trimmed by 3 bases and J by 2 bases, leaving 13 bases between them. Germline CDR1 is MDHEN and CDR2 is SYDVKM. The CDR3 coding sequence is TGTGCCAGCAGTTTGCCCCTCATTAGGAACTATGGCTACACCTTC. Its translation: CASSLPLIRNYGYTF.

The rearrangement joins TRBV5-5 to TRBJ1-1; D not resolved. The CDR3 is 15 amino acids. Germline CDR1 is SGHKS and CDR2 is YYEKEE (reference sequence). The V and J ends lost 1 base and 6 bases respectively, with 16 bases between them. This CDR3 is CASSLYSSGVAEAFF. The CDR3 DNA follows: TGTGCCAGCAGCTTGTATAGTTCTGGAGTCGCTGAAGCTTTCTTT.

This clone was seen only once. The V and J genes are TRBV6-5 and TRBJ1-3; a possible D gene is TRBD1 (5 bases). This CDR3 is built from 15 residues. V lost 0 bases and J 2 bases, leaving 8 bases between the germline ends. Germline V CDR1 and CDR2: MNHEY, SVGAGI. CDR3 nucleotide sequence: TGTGCCAGCAGTTACTCAGCGACAGCTGGAAACACCATATATTTT. It specifies CASSYSATAGNTIYF.

This chain links TRBV10-3 with TRBJ2-3, with 9 bases aligning to TRBD1. Unmatched junction bases numbered 4, after V lost 5 bases and J lost 1 base. This CDR3 is built from 15 residues. The germline CDR1 and CDR2 sequences are ENHRY and SYGVKD. CDR3: CAISPGQGGTDTQYF. Here the CDR3 DNA reads TGTGCCATCAGTCCGGGACAGGGCGGCACAGATACGCAGTATTTT.

The J gene is TRBJ2-6, the V gene TRBV13, with 9 positions matching TRBD1. The ends lost 5 bases at V and 3 bases at J; junction bases unmatched: 8. The CDR3 sequence is 17 residues long. CDR1 and CDR2 from the germline V gene are PRHDT and FYEKMQ (reference sequence). This chain's CDR3 is CASSKPQGAFGANVLTF. Here the CDR3 DNA reads TGTGCCAGCAGCAAACCACAGGGGGCCTTTGGGGCCAACGTCCTGACTTTC.

V gene TRBV19 combines with J gene TRBJ1-2, with D possibly TRBD1 on 5 matching bases. The germline V and J ends were trimmed by 8 bases and 8 bases, with 15 bases remaining between them. Germline assignment: CDR1 LNHDA and CDR2 SQIVND (reference sequence). The CDR3 spans 12 residues. As DNA, the CDR3 is TGTGCCAGTTACCAGGGCAAGGGCGGCTACACCTTC. Protein sequence: CASYQGKGGYTF.

The chain carries TRBV30 and TRBJ1-2, with D perhaps TRBD1 (6 bases). Looked up from germline, CDR1 is GTSNPN and CDR2 is SVGIG (reference sequence). V was shortened by 8 bases and J by 1 base, with 11 bases between the two germline ends. The CDR3 loop spans 12 amino acids. CDR3 region: CAQGPHNYGYTF. CDR3 coding DNA: TGTGCCCAGGGGCCCCATAACTATGGCTACACCTTC.

V and J are TRBV7-9 and TRBJ2-1, with 7 positions matching TRBD2. CDR3 length: 17 amino acids. J was trimmed by 0 bases and V by 2 bases; bases with no gene match: 7. Germline V gives CDR1 SEHNR, CDR2 FQNEAQ (reference sequence). CDR3 in amino acids: CASSLRLALSSYNEQFF. CDR3 DNA sequence: TGTGCCAGCAGCTTACGACTAGCCTTGAGCTCCTACAATGAGCAGTTCTTC.

This chain connects TRBV9 to TRBJ1-2; D is unclear. Germline CDR1 reads SGDLS; CDR2 reads YYNGEE. The V and J ends lost 0 bases and 1 base respectively, with 10 bases between them. The CDR3 totals 15 residues. CDR3: CASSVAVGNNYGYTF. CDR3 bases: TGTGCCAGCAGCGTAGCTGTGGGCAATAACTATGGCTACACCTTC.

This chain joins TRBV4-1 and TRBJ1-2; a weak D match, TRBD1 (5 bases). Trimming took 4 bases from V and 6 from J, leaving 18 bases between them. Germline CDR1 reads MGHRA; CDR2 reads YSYEKL. This CDR3 has 15 residues. The CDR3 is CASSRWGEGGNGYTF. CDR3 coding DNA: TGCGCCAGCAGCCGTTGGGGGGAGGGAGGAAATGGCTACACCTTC.

The chain carries TRBV2 and TRBJ2-5; D might be TRBD1 (6 bases). The CDR3 loop spans 12 amino acids. The V and J ends lost 5 bases and 4 bases respectively, with 8 bases between them. CDR1 is SNHLY, CDR2 FYNNEI, per germline. The CDR3 nucleotides are TGTGCCAGCAGTTTGGACAGAGAGACCCAGTACTTC. This sequence encodes CASSLDRETQYF.

The chain employs TRBV7-9 and TRBJ1-6, with TRBD1 matching 7 bases. Germline V gives CDR1 SEHNR, CDR2 FQNEAQ (reference sequence). The CDR3 has 16 amino acids. V trimming: 1 base; J trimming: 6 bases; junction bases outside the gene matches: 6. Written as DNA, the CDR3 is TGTGCCAGCAGCTTAGTTCCGGGACAGCGTAATTCACCCCTCCACTTT. It is translated as CASSLVPGQRNSPLHF. Filled out from reference TRBV7-9 and TRBJ1-6, the complete variable domain reads DTGVSQNPRHKITKRGQNVTFRCDPISEHNRLYWYRQTLGQGPEFLTYFQNEAQLEKSRLLSDRFSAERPKGSFSTLEIQRTEQGDSAMYLCASSLVPGQRNSPLHFGNGTRLTVT.

V gene TRBV12-5 combines with J gene TRBJ2-7; D gene unclear. The germline V gene has CDR1 LGHNT and CDR2 FRNRAP. The CDR3 contains 13 residues. V was pared by 1 base and J by 5 bases, with 9 bases between. The CDR3 loop reads CASGLGRRDEQYF. The CDR3 DNA reads TGTGCTAGTGGTTTGGGTCGGAGAGACGAGCAGTACTTC.

The chain combines TRBV4-3 with TRBJ1-5; 9 bases match TRBD1. This CDR3 is built from 13 residues. Trimming removed 3 bases from V and 7 bases from J; junction bases left unmatched: 1. Germline CDR1 and CDR2: LGHNA and YSLEER. The CDR3 DNA reads TGCGCCAGCAGCCAGGACAGGGGACAGCCCCAGCATTTT. This translates into CASSQDRGQPQHF.

The chain is built from TRBV7-3 and TRBJ1-1; possible D gene TRBD1, 5 bases. The germline V and J ends were trimmed by 5 bases and 8 bases, with 21 bases remaining between them. Germline loops: CDR1 SGHTA, CDR2 FQGTGA. This CDR3 comprises 15 residues. CDR3 loop: CASSPQSGGQQEAFF. CDR3 in DNA: TGTGCCAGCAGCCCCCAGTCGGGGGGTCAGCAGGAAGCTTTCTTT. Based on the CDR3 plus reference TRBV7-3 and TRBJ1-1, the full variable domain is GAGVSQTPSNKVTEKGKYVELRCDPISGHTALYWYRQSLGQGPEFLIYFQGTGAADDSGLPNDRFFAVRPEGSVSTLKIQRTERGDSAVYLCASSPQSGGQQEAFFGQGTRLTVV.

The count of this clone is one. The V and J genes are TRBV10-3 and TRBJ1-2; D is uncertain. From germline, CDR1 is ENHRY and CDR2 SYGVKD. This CDR3 contains 14 residues. Trimming stripped 7 bases from V and 6 bases from J, with 18 bases between. This CDR3 is CAIKPLDLSDGYTF. The CDR3 nucleotides are TGTGCCATCAAACCCTTAGATCTGTCGGATGGCTACACCTTC.

The gene calls are TRBV7-9 and TRBJ1-1, with D uncertain. Germline CDR1 is SEHNR and CDR2 is FQNEAQ (reference sequence). Trimming pared 5 bases from V and 0 bases from J, leaving 13 bases between. There are 15 residues in the CDR3. CDR3 sequence: CASSLGPLVNTEAFF. In nucleotides, the CDR3 is TGTGCCAGCAGCCTCGGACCTCTAGTGAACACTGAAGCTTTCTTT.

The chain has TRBV13 and TRBJ1-1, with TRBD1 as a possible D gene (5 bases). Germline V gene data show CDR1 as PRHDT and CDR2 as FYEKMQ (reference sequence). The CDR3 has 15 residues. The V end was cut by 5 bases, the J end by 4 bases, with 17 bases between. The CDR3 spells CASSPGGEFGTEAFF. The CDR3 coding sequence is TGTGCCAGCAGCCCCGGAGGGGAGTTTGGCACTGAAGCTTTCTTT.

In its sample, this clone was seen a few times. V and J are TRBV7-2 and TRBJ1-3; 10 bases are a match to TRBD1. The V gene end was trimmed by 1 base and the J gene end by 0 bases; junction bases not matched to a gene: 9. The CDR3 is made up of 19 amino acids. The germline V gene encodes CDR1 SGHTA and CDR2 FQGNSA. CDR3 in DNA: TGTGCCAGCAGCTTAGATCCCGGACAGGGGGTGGCCTCTGGAAACACCATATATTTT. Encoded protein: CASSLDPGQGVASGNTIYF.